This TCR beta chain was captured in a study of blood T cell repertoires in COVID-19. Repertoires were generated with immunoSEQ multiplex PCR, while TCRdb's copy carries only in-frame clones and drops some. The sample records under 200,000 clones, 85% to 90% being singletons. V gave up 1 base and J gave up 5 bases, with 11 bases separating them. This CDR3 has 14 residues. Germline CDR1 SGHNT, CDR2 YENEEA. This clonotype was sampled from a woman between 45 and 60 years old who had recovered from COVID-19. Sequenced material: PBMCs or T cells enriched from blood (not recorded which). This sequence joins TRBV11-3 and TRBJ1-2, with D tentatively TRBD1 (5 bases). The DNA of the CDR3 is TGTGCCAGCAGCTTAGGCAGGGCAAAGTATGGCTACACCTTC. Residues: CASSLGRAKYGYTF.